The rows below give T cell receptor beta chains drawn from one sample of a study of blood T cell repertoires in COVID-19. Data came from immunoSEQ multiplex PCR; TCRdb stores just in-frame clones and leaves some out. The data contain hundreds of thousands of clones, around 82% of them seen just once; the ten biggest clones take up roughly 2.6%. The sequencing sample was made of peripheral blood. Receptors originate from a woman aged 40-49 years with active or convalescent COVID-19. Each CDR3 is given with its conserved first and last residue. Fields, in order: D gene, J gene, clone size, V gene, CDR3 protein, CDR3 DNA. D genes are given only for firm matches. A row's size may be missing; if present it is once, few, many or a size class.

TRBD1 | TRBJ2-2 | NA | TRBV5-4 | CASSLTGGGNGELFF | TGTGCCAGCAGCTTGACAGGGGGAGGTAACGGGGAGCTGTTTTTT
TRBD2 | TRBJ2-3 | NA | TRBV6-5 | CASSLSGGSDTQYF | TGTGCCAGCAGTCTGAGCGGGGGTTCGGATACGCAGTATTTT
NA | TRBJ1-6 | NA | TRBV3-1/TRBV3-2 | CASSQGSRAGNSPLHF | TGTGCCAGCAGCCAAGGTTCTAGGGCAGGGAATTCACCCCTCCACTTT
NA | TRBJ1-1 | NA | TRBV19 | CASSIGPGTEAFF | TGTGCCAGTAGTATAGGCCCCGGGACTGAAGCTTTCTTT
NA | TRBJ2-5 | NA | TRBV9 | CASSDGGTGETQYF | TGTGCCAGCAGCGACGGAGGGACTGGGGAGACCCAGTACTTC
TRBD1 | TRBJ1-1 | NA | TRBV12-3/TRBV12-4 | CASRETGKDEAFF | TGTGCCAGCCGAGAGACAGGGAAGGATGAAGCTTTCTTT
NA | TRBJ1-2 | few | TRBV9 | CASTSTGTNYGYTF | TGTGCCAGCACGTCCACAGGGACCAACTATGGCTACACCTTC
TRBD2 | TRBJ2-1 | NA | TRBV5-3 | CARSPNSGRGYNEQFF | TGTGCCAGAAGCCCGAATAGCGGGAGAGGCTACAATGAGCAGTTCTTC
NA | TRBJ1-2 | NA | TRBV7-2 | CASRLAYGYTF | TGTGCCAGCAGATTGGCCTATGGCTACACCTTC
TRBD1 | TRBJ1-6 | NA | TRBV19 | CASSSRTGISSMGNSPLHF | TGTGCCAGTAGTTCGCGGACAGGGATAAGTTCGATGGGGAATTCACCCCTCCACTTT
NA | TRBJ1-1 | NA | TRBV30 | CAWSVRLRNTEAFF | TGTGCCTGGAGTGTACGCCTACGAAACACTGAAGCTTTCTTT
NA | TRBJ1-1 | NA | TRBV12-3/TRBV12-4 | CASSFGQNTEAFF | TGTGCCAGCAGTTTCGGACAGAACACTGAAGCTTTCTTT
NA | TRBJ1-1 | NA | TRBV30 | CAWSVAPGGTEAFF | TGTGCCTGGAGTGTAGCCCCGGGGGGCACTGAAGCTTTCTTT
TRBD1 | TRBJ1-1 | few | TRBV4-3 | CASSQGQGRIVNTEAFF | TGCGCCAGCAGCCAAGGACAGGGGAGAATCGTGAACACTGAAGCTTTCTTT
TRBD2 | TRBJ2-2 | NA | TRBV9 | CASSPPSGANTGELFF | TGTGCCAGCAGCCCCCCTAGCGGGGCGAACACCGGGGAGCTGTTTTTT
NA | TRBJ2-7 | NA | TRBV4-3 | CASSQEPHSSYEQYF | TGCGCCAGCAGCCAAGAGCCCCACAGCTCCTACGAGCAGTACTTC
NA | TRBJ2-5 | few | TRBV15 | CATSRPENSQVEETQYF | TGTGCCACCAGCAGACCCGAGAACTCACAGGTCGAAGAGACCCAGTACTTC
TRBD1 | TRBJ1-1 | NA | TRBV5-1 | CASSLADRARSEAFF | TGCGCCAGCAGCTTGGCCGACAGGGCCAGATCTGAAGCTTTCTTT
NA | TRBJ1-1 | NA | TRBV21-1 | CASSKEGCPGTGARDTEAFF | TGTGCCAGCAGCAAAGAGGGGTGTCCCGGGACAGGGGCTCGGGACACTGAAGCTTTCTTT
TRBD2 | TRBJ2-3 | NA | TRBV5-1 | CASSSRPSGVTDTQYF | TGCGCCAGCAGCTCCCGCCCTAGCGGGGTCACAGATACGCAGTATTTT
TRBD1 | TRBJ2-7 | NA | TRBV9 | CASSGQGKYEQYF | TGTGCCAGCAGCGGACAGGGGAAGTACGAGCAGTACTTC
NA | TRBJ2-1 | NA | TRBV5-5 | CASSFQQGSEQFF | TGTGCCAGCAGCTTTCAGCAGGGGTCTGAGCAGTTCTTC
NA | TRBJ1-1 | NA | TRBV4-2 | CASRTPARDTEAFF | TGTGCCAGCAGGACCCCGGCGCGGGACACTGAAGCTTTCTTT
TRBD1 | TRBJ1-2 | NA | TRBV6-2/TRBV6-3 | CASSWRTGGNYGYTF | TGTGCCAGCAGTTGGAGGACAGGGGGAAACTATGGCTACACCTTC
TRBD1 | TRBJ1-3 | NA | TRBV7-2 | CASSWGQPSSGNTIYF | TGTGCCAGCAGCTGGGGACAGCCGAGCTCTGGAAACACCATATATTTT
TRBD1 | TRBJ1-2 | NA | TRBV28 | CASSSGTVYGYTF | TGTGCCAGCAGTTCCGGGACAGTCTATGGCTACACCTTC
TRBD2 | TRBJ2-2 | few | TRBV5-4 | CASSQAGGTTTGELFF | TGTGCCAGCAGCCAAGCGGGAGGGACAACAACCGGGGAGCTGTTTTTT
TRBD1 | TRBJ2-5 | many | TRBV24-1 | CATSDDRASETQYF | TGTGCCACCAGTGATGACAGGGCCTCAGAGACCCAGTACTTC
TRBD1 | TRBJ2-7 | NA | TRBV18 | CASSPVGQGSDEQYF | TGTGCCAGCTCACCAGTTGGACAGGGGTCTGACGAGCAGTACTTC
NA | TRBJ1-3 | NA | TRBV7-2 | CASSETGTGNTIYF | TGTGCCAGCAGCGAAACAGGGACTGGAAACACCATATATTTT
NA | TRBJ2-3 | NA | TRBV27 | CASSYDSYTATDTQYF | TGTGCCAGCAGTTATGACAGCTATACCGCCACAGATACGCAGTATTTT
TRBD2 | TRBJ2-1 | few | TRBV19 | CASTLPGLANNEQFF | TGTGCCAGTACTCTCCCGGGACTAGCGAACAATGAGCAGTTCTTC